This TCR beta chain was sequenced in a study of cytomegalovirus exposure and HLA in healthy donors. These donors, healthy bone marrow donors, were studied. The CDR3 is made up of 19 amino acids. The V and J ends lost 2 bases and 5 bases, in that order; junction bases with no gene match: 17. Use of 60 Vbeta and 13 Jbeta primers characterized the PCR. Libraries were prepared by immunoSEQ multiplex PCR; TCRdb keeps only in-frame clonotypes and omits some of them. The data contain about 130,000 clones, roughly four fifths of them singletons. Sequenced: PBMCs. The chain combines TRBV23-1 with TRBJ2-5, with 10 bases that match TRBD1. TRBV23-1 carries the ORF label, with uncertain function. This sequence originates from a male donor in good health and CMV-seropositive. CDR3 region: CASSQTVGQGSRVLETQYF. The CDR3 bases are TGCGCCAGCAGTCAAACTGTGGGACAGGGGTCTCGGGTGTTGGAGACCCAGTACTTC.